Sequencing of this TCR beta chain was carried out in a study of blood T cell repertoires in COVID-19. Study summary: The United States, Italy and Spain supplied acute and convalescent COVID-19 samples. From T cells, B-cell-depleted T cells, or PBMCs came the material, which was cDNA or gDNA.

CDR1 and CDR2 (germline): SQVTM, ANQGSEA. The CDR3 is made up of 12 amino acids. With 0 bases removed from V and 7 bases from J, the gap between germline ends came to 7 bases. Each participant's cohort was designated according to participant-reported clinical history. What the recovered Cohort 3 donors had was two negative PCRs, clearance, or symptom resolution. Produced via immunoSEQ multiplex PCR; TCRdb's table is partial and in-frame only. The data contain 350,000 to 400,000 clones, roughly 89% of them singletons. The sample consisted of PBMCs or T cells enriched from blood (not recorded which). The rearrangement links TRBV29-1 to TRBJ1-3, with D maybe TRBD1 (5 bases). This receptor was taken from a woman in her twenties or thirties who had recovered from COVID-19. The CDR3 DNA reads as TGCAGCGTTGAAGATCGGGGGAACACCATATATTTT. It encodes CSVEDRGNTIYF.